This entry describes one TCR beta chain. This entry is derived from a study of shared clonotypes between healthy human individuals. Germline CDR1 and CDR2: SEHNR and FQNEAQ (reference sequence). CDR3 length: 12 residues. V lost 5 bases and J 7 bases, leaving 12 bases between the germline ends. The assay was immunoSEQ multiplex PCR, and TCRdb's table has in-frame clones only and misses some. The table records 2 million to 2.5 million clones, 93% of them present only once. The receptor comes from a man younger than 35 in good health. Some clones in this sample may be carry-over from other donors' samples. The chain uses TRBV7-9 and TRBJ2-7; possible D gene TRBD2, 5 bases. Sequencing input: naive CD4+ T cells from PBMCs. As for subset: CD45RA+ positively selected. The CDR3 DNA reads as TGTGCCAGCAGCCCCTCCCGGGGTGAGCAGTACTTC. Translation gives CASSPSRGEQYF.